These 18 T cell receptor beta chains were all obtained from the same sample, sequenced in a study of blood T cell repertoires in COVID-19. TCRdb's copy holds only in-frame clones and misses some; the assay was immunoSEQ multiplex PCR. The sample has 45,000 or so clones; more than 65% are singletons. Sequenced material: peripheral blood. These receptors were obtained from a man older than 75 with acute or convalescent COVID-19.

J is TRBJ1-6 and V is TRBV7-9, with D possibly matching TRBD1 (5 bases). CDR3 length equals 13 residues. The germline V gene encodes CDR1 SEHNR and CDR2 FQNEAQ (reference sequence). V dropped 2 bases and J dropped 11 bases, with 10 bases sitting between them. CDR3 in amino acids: CASSLNQGTPLHF. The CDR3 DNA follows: TGTGCCAGCAGCTTAAACCAGGGAACACCCCTCCACTTT.

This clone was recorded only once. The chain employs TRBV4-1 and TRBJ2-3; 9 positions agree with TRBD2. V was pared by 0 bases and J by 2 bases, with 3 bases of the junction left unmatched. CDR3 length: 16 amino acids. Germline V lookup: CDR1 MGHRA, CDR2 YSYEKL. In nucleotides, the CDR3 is TGCGCCAGCAGCCAAGAACTAGCGGGTCCCACAGATACGCAGTATTTT. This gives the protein CASSQELAGPTDTQYF.

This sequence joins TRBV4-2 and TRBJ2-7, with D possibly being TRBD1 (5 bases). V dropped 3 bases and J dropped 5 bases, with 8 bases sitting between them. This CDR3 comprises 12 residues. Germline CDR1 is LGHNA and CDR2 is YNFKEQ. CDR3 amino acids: CASSHAGHEQYF. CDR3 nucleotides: TGTGCCAGCAGCCATGCAGGGCACGAGCAGTACTTC.

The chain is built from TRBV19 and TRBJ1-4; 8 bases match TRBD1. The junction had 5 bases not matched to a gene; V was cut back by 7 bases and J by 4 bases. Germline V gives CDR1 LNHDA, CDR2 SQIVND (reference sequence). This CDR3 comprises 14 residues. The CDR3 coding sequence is TGTGCCAGTACAGCCGGACAGGGTAATGAAAAACTGTTTTTT. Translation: CASTAGQGNEKLFF.

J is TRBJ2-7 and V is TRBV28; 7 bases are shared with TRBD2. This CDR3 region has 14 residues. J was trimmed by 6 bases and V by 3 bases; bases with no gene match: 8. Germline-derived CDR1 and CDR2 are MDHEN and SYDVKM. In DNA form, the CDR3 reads TGTGCCAGCAGTTTGACTCCAGGGAGGGGCGAGCAGTACTTC. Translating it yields CASSLTPGRGEQYF.

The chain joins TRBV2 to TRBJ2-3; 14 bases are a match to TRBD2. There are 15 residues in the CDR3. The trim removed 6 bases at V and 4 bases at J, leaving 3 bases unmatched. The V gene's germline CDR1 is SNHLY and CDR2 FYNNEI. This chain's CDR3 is CASRQGLAGADTQYF. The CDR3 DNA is TGTGCCAGCAGACAGGGACTAGCGGGAGCAGATACGCAGTATTTT. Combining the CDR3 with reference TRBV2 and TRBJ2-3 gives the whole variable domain EPEVTQTPSHQVTQMGQEVILRCVPISNHLYFYWYRQILGQKVEFLVSFYNNEISEKSEIFDDQFSVERPDGSNFTLKIRSTKLEDSAMYFCASRQGLAGADTQYFGPGTRLTVL.

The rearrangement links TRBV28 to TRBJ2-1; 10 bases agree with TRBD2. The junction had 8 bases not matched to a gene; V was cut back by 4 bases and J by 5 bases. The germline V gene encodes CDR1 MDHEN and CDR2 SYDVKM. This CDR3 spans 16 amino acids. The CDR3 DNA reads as TGTGCCAGCAGTTCCCCCCTAGCGGGAGTCCACAATGAGCAGTTCTTC. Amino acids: CASSSPLAGVHNEQFF.

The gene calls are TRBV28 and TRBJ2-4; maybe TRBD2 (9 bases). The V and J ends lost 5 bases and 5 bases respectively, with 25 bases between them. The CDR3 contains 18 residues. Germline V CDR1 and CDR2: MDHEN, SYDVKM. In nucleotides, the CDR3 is TGTGCCAGCAGTCCGACAGGGGTTGGTAGCGGGAGTGAAAACATTCAGTACTTC. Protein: CASSPTGVGSGSENIQYF. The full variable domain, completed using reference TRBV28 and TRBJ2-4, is DVKVTQSSRYLVKRTGEKVFLECVQDMDHENMFWYRQDPGLGLRLIYFSYDVKMKEKGDIPEGYSVSREKKERFSLILESASTNQTSMYLCASSPTGVGSGSENIQYFGAGTRLSVL.

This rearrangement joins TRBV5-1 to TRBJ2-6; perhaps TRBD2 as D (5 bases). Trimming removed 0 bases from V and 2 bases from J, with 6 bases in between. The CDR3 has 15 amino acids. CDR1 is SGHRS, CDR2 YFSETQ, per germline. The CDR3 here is CASSLAEAGANVLTF. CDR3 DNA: TGCGCCAGCAGCTTGGCGGAGGCTGGGGCCAACGTCCTGACTTTC.

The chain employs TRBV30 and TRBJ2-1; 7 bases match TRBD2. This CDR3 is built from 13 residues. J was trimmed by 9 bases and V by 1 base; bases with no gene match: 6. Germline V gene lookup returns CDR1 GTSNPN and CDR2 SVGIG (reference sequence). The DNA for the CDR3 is TGTGCCTGGAGTGAGACTAGCAAGGGTGAGCAGTTCTTC. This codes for CAWSETSKGEQFF.

The CDR3 sequence is CASSLRDSQTGANVLTF. The CDR3 DNA sequence: TGCGCCAGCAGCCTCCGGGACAGTCAGACTGGGGCCAACGTCCTGACTTTC. V gene TRBV4-1 combines with J gene TRBJ2-6, with 7 bases aligning to TRBD1. With V trimmed by 4 bases and J by 2 bases, 8 bases remained unmatched. Germline V lookup: CDR1 MGHRA, CDR2 YSYEKL. The CDR3 runs to 17 residues.

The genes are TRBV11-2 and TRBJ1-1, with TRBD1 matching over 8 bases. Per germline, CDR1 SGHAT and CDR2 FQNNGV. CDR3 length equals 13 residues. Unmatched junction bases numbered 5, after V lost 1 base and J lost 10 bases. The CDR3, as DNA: TGTGCCAGCAGCTTAGGGACAGGGAGGGGAGCTTTCTTT. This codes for CASSLGTGRGAFF.

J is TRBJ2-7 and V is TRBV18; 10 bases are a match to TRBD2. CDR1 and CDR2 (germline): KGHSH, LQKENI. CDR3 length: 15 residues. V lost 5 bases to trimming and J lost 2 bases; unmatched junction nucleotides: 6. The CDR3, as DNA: TGTGCCAGCTCAGGAGGACTAGCGGTAACCTACGAGCAGTACTTC. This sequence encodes CASSGGLAVTYEQYF.

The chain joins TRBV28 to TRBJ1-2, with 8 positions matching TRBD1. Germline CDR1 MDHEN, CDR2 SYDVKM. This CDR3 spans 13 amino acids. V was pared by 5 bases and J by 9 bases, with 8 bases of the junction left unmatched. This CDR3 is CASSGGRQGSYTF. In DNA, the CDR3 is TGTGCCAGCAGTGGAGGGAGACAGGGGAGCTACACCTTC.

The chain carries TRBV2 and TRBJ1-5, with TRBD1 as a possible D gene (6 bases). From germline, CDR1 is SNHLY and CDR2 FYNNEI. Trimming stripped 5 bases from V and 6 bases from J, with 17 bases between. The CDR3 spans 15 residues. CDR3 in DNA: TGTGCCAGCAGTCAAAGCGGGGGGCGCGGTCAGCCCCAGCATTTT. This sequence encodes CASSQSGGRGQPQHF.

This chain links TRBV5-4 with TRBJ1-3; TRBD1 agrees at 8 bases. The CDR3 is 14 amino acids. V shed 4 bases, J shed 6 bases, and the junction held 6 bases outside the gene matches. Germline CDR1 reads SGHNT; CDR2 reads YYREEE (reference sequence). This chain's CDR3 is CASSDWTGPNTIYF. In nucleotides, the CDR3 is TGTGCCAGCAGCGATTGGACAGGGCCAAACACCATATATTTT.

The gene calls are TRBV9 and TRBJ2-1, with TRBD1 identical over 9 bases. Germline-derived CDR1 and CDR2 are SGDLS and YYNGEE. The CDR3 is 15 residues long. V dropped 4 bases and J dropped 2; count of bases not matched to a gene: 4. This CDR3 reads CASSTYRGPYNEQFF. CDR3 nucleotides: TGTGCCAGCAGCACTTACAGGGGGCCCTACAATGAGCAGTTCTTC.

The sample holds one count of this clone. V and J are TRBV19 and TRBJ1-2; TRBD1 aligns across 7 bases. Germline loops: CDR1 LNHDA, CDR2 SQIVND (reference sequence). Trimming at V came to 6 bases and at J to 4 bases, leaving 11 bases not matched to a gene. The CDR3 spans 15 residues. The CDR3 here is CASRTGQATSYGYTF. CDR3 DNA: TGTGCCAGTAGGACCGGACAGGCAACCTCCTATGGCTACACCTTC.